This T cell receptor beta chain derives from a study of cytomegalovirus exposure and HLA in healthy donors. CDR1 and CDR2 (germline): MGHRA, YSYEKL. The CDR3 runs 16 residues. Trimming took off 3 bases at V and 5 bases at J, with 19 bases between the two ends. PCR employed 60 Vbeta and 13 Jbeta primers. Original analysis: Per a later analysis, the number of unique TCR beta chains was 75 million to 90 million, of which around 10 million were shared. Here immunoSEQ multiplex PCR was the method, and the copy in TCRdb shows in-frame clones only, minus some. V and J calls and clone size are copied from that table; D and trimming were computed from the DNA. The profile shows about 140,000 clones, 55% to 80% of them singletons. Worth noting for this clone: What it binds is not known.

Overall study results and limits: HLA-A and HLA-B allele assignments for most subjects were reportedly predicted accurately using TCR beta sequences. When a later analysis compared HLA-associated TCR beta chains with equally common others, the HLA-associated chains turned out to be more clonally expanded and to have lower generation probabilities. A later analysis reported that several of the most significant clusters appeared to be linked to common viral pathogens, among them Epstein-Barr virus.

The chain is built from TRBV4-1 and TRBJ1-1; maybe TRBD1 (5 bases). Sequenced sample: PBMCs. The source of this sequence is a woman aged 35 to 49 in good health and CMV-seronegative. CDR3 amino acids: CASSHPSIGVGTEAFF. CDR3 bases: TGCGCCAGCAGCCATCCCTCGATAGGGGTTGGGACTGAAGCTTTCTTT.